The entry below gives a single T cell receptor (beta chain) sequence along with its context. Antigen specificity is unknown. The method was immunoSEQ multiplex PCR; TCRdb's version includes in-frame clones alone and lacks a portion of them. Counted here are 150,000 to 200,000 clones, roughly 92% occurring once; the ten biggest clones make up under 11%. This record belongs to a study of T cell responses to AZD1222 COVID-19 vaccine. Study-wide points: Baseline seropositives among AZD1222 recipients totaled only five to seven. Clonal diversity was possibly underestimated, and the donors were mostly white British, with more females. Spike regions recognized by vaccine-associated CD4 TCRs spanned the protein, led by 160-218 and 743-854.

The sequence derives from an adult in good health. Sequencing used peripheral blood, obtained on day 0 of AZD1222 vaccination.

The CDR3 DNA reads TGTGCCAGCAGTTATGACTCCCTAAATCAGCCCCAGCATTTT. Protein: CASSYDSLNQPQHF. The chain employs TRBV6-1 and TRBJ1-5; no firm D call. Germline V gene lookup returns CDR1 MNHNS and CDR2 SASEGT. The V gene lost 5 bases and the J gene lost 4 bases, with 12 bases spanning the gap. This CDR3 contains 14 residues.